These 15 T cell receptor beta chains were sequenced from one sample in a study of cytomegalovirus exposure and HLA in healthy donors. Profiling relied on immunoSEQ multiplex PCR, and the TCRdb table lists in-frame clones only, not all of them. The data contain 200,000 or so clones, approximately 80% of them seen just once; the ten biggest clones take up 13%. The sequencing input was PBMCs. The receptors shown here come from a woman aged 25 to 45 in good health and CMV-seropositive.

The chain recombines TRBV25-1 with TRBJ2-1; 7 bases line up with TRBD1. The V gene end was trimmed by 4 bases and the J gene end by 8 bases; junction bases not matched to a gene: 5. This CDR3 is built from 13 residues. Germline V lookup: CDR1 MGHDK, CDR2 SYGVNS. The CDR3: CASSAYRGYEQFF. The CDR3 DNA reads TGTGCCAGCAGTGCCTACAGGGGTTATGAGCAGTTCTTC.

The gene calls are TRBV2 and TRBJ1-1, with TRBD1 matching over 10 bases. Germline values: CDR1 SNHLY, CDR2 FYNNEI. The CDR3 totals 14 residues. The V gene end was trimmed by 7 bases and the J gene end by 7 bases; junction bases not matched to a gene: 9. The CDR3 DNA sequence: TGTGCCAGCACGGGGGACAGGGGCGAACTTGAAGCTTTCTTT. It is translated as CASTGDRGELEAFF.

The chain has TRBV6-5 and TRBJ1-1; D may be TRBD1 (6 bases). Germline assignment: CDR1 MNHEY and CDR2 SVGAGI. The CDR3 consists of 14 residues. V was shortened by 0 bases and J by 5 bases, with 10 bases between the two germline ends. The CDR3 here is CASSYSVTGTEAFF. CDR3 coding DNA: TGTGCCAGCAGTTACTCAGTTACAGGGACTGAAGCTTTCTTT.

This chain links TRBV6-1 with TRBJ2-1; 10 bases agree with TRBD2. Germline V gives CDR1 MNHNS, CDR2 SASEGT. V trimming: 3 bases; J trimming: 9 bases; junction bases outside the gene matches: 11. This CDR3 is 16 amino acids long. The CDR3 DNA is TGTGCCAGCAGTGAGCTAGCGGGAGTTTCGATAGGTGAGCAGTTCTTC. Protein sequence: CASSELAGVSIGEQFF.

The chain links TRBV28 to TRBJ1-4; D might be TRBD1 (5 bases). This CDR3 spans 14 amino acids. Germline CDR1 reads MDHEN; CDR2 reads SYDVKM. V gave up 7 bases and J gave up 7 bases, with 16 bases separating them. CDR3 DNA sequence: TGTGCCAGCACCCCGGGGGTATGGAGTGAAAAACTGTTTTTT. This translates into CASTPGVWSEKLFF.

V usage is TRBV7-3 and J usage is TRBJ1-2; possibly TRBD1 for D (6 bases). Germline V CDR1 and CDR2: SGHTA, FQGTGA. CDR3 length: 13 residues. V lost 4 bases to trimming and J lost 5 bases, with 11 bases between them. CDR3 residues: CASSWGPGYGYTF. The CDR3 DNA sequence: TGTGCCAGCAGCTGGGGGCCAGGGTATGGCTACACCTTC.

The chain couples TRBV5-6 to TRBJ2-7; TRBD1 matches at 8 bases. CDR1 and CDR2 (germline): SGHDT, YYEEEE. CDR3 length: 13 amino acids. The trim removed 5 bases at V and 3 bases at J, leaving 4 bases unmatched. The CDR3 is CASSRDRNYEQYF. The CDR3 coding sequence is TGTGCCAGCAGTCGGGACAGGAACTACGAGCAGTACTTC.

The chain uses TRBV11-2 and TRBJ2-3; maybe TRBD2 (5 bases). This CDR3 is built from 12 residues. V shed 1 base and J shed 8 bases, with 7 bases lying between them. In germline, CDR1 is SGHAT, CDR2 FQNNGV. The CDR3 loop reads CASSLVAGTQYF. The DNA for the CDR3 is TGTGCCAGCAGCTTAGTGGCGGGTACGCAGTATTTT.

V usage is TRBV7-9 and J usage is TRBJ2-1; a possible D gene is TRBD2 (6 bases). Germline V gene data show CDR1 as SEHNR and CDR2 as FQNEAQ (reference sequence). Between the trimmed V and J ends, which lost 0 bases and 9 bases, there was a span of 6 bases. The CDR3 is made up of 12 amino acids. CDR3 in DNA: TGTGCCAGCAGCTTAGCCGGGAGTGAGCAGTTCTTC. This codes for CASSLAGSEQFF. The full variable domain, rest sourced from reference TRBV7-9 and TRBJ2-1, is DTGVSQNPRHKITKRGQNVTFRCDPISEHNRLYWYRQTLGQGPEFLTYFQNEAQLEKSRLLSDRFSAERPKGSFSTLEIQRTEQGDSAMYLCASSLAGSEQFFGPGTRLTVL.

The chain links TRBV4-2 to TRBJ2-7; 9 bases line up with TRBD2. Unmatched junction bases numbered 10, after V lost 4 bases and J lost 0 bases. CDR3 size: 17 residues. CDR1 and CDR2 from the germline V gene are LGHNA and YNFKEQ. The CDR3 DNA follows: TGTGCCAGCAGCCCTCGAGGGGCGGGAGGGCCCTCCTACGAGCAGTACTTC. Amino acids: CASSPRGAGGPSYEQYF.

The chain recombines TRBV27 with TRBJ1-1; maybe TRBD1 (5 bases). The V gene's germline CDR1 is MNHEY and CDR2 SMNVEV (reference sequence). This CDR3 has 12 amino acids. The V end lost 8 bases, the J end lost 10 bases, and 17 bases lay between the germline ends. CDR3: CASSRWGVGAFF. CDR3 DNA: TGTGCCAGCTCGCGTTGGGGGGTTGGAGCTTTCTTT.

Concerning this clone itself: An end of the junction differs from the germline gene, which may be a read error. The same CDR3 can be traced to other DNA sequences in this sample. This sequence joins TRBV5-4 and TRBJ2-7; the match to TRBD1 covers 9 bases. This CDR3 comprises 14 residues. Germline V gives CDR1 SGHNT, CDR2 YYREEE (reference sequence). CDR3 nucleotide sequence: TGTGCCAGCAGCGTCTTGGACAGGGGAGACGAGCAGTACTTT. This codes for CASSVLDRGDEQYF.

V usage is TRBV28 and J usage is TRBJ1-1, with TRBD1 identical over 10 bases. The junction had 10 bases not matched to a gene; V was cut back by 6 bases and J by 0 bases. Germline V gene lookup returns CDR1 MDHEN and CDR2 SYDVKM. CDR3 length: 17 residues. CDR3 nucleotide sequence: TGTGCCAGCAGCCGTCCCGGGACAGGGGTTTTGAACACTGAAGCTTTCTTT. Protein: CASSRPGTGVLNTEAFF. Full variable domain (outside the CDR3, taken from reference TRBV28 and TRBJ1-1): DVKVTQSSRYLVKRTGEKVFLECVQDMDHENMFWYRQDPGLGLRLIYFSYDVKMKEKGDIPEGYSVSREKKERFSLILESASTNQTSMYLCASSRPGTGVLNTEAFFGQGTRLTVV.

This chain joins TRBV30 and TRBJ2-7; tentatively, D is TRBD2 (6 bases). CDR1 and CDR2 from the germline V gene are GTSNPN and SVGIG (reference sequence). This CDR3 comprises 15 residues. Deletions cut 2 bases from V and 7 bases from J, with 21 bases between. This chain's CDR3 is CAWSPRAVTAGEQYF. The CDR3 DNA reads TGTGCCTGGAGTCCCAGGGCGGTAACGGCGGGGGAGCAGTACTTC.

This clone has only a few counts. CDR3 coding DNA: TGTGCTAGTGGACCCGGGACTAGCGGGAATCAGAATGAGCAGTTCTTC. It codes for CASGPGTSGNQNEQFF. The chain links TRBV12-5 to TRBJ2-1; 13 bases agree with TRBD2. V was clipped by 6 bases and J by 7 bases; unmatched bases: 9. Germline assignment: CDR1 LGHNT and CDR2 FRNRAP. The CDR3 covers 16 residues.